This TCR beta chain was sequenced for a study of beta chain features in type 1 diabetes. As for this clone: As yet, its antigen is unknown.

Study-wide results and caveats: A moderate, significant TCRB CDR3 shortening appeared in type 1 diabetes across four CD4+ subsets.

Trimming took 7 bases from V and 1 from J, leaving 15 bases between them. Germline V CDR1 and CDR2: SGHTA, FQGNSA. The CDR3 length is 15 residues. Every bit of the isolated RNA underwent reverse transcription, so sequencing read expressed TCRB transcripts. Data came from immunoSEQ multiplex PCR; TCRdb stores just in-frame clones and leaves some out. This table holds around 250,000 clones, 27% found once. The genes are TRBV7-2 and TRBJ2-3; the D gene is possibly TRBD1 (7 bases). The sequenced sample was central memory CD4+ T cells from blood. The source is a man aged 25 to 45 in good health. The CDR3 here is CASKGAGLGTDTQYF. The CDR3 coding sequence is TGTGCCAGCAAGGGGGCGGGACTGGGCACAGATACGCAGTATTTT.